The T cell receptor beta chain described here comes from a study of blood T cell repertoires in COVID-19. Per the original data handling: Using reference gene primer amplification, nucleated cell counts were estimated. TCRdb keeps only in-frame clones here, not all; method: immunoSEQ multiplex PCR. For V, J and clone size, that table is used; D and trimming come from the DNA. The sample has a few hundred thousand clones, around 90% seen once; the top ten hold roughly 0.78%. Input material: peripheral blood. The TCR comes from a man aged 18 to 29 with COVID-19, enrolled during active disease.

CDR3 in amino acids: CASTLDSTYNSPLHF. CDR3 sequence (DNA): TGTGCCAGTACTCTGGACAGTACCTATAATTCACCCCTCCACTTT. V usage is TRBV19 and J usage is TRBJ1-6; D might be TRBD1 (6 bases). The germline V gene has CDR1 LNHDA and CDR2 SQIVND (reference sequence). This CDR3 has 15 residues. Trimming took off 7 bases at V and 2 bases at J, with 12 bases between the two ends.